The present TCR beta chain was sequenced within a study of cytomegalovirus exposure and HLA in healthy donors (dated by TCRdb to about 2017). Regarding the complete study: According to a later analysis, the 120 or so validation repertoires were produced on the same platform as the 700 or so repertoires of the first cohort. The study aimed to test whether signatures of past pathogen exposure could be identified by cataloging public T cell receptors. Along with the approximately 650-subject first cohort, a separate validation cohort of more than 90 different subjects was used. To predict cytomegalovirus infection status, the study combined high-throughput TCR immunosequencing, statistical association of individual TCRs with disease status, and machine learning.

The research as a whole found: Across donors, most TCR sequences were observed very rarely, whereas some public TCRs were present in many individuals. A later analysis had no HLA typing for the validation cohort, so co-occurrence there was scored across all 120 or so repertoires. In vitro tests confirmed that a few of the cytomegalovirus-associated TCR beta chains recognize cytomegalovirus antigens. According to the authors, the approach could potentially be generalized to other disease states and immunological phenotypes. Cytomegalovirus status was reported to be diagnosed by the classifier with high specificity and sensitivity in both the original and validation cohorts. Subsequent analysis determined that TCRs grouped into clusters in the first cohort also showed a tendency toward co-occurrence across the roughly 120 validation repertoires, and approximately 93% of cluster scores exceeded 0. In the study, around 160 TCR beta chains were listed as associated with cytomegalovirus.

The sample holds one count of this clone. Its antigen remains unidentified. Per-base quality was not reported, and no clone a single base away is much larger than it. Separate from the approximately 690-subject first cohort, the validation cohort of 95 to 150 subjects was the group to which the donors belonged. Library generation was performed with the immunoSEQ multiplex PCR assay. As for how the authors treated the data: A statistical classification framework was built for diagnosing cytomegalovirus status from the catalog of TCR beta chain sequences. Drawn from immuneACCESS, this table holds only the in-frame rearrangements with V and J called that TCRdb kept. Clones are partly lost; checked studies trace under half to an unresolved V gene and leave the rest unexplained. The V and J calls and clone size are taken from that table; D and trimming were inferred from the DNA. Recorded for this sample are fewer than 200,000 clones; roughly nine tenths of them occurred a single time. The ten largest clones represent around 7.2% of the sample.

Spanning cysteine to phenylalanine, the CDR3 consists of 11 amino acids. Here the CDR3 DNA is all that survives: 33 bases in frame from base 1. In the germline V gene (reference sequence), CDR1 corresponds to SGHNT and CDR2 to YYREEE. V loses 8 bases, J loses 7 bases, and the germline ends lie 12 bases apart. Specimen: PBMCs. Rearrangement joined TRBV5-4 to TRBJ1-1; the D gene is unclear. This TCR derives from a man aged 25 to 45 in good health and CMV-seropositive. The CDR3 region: CASGASSEAFF. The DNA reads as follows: TGTGCCAGTGGTGCGTCGAGTGAAGCTTTCTTT.